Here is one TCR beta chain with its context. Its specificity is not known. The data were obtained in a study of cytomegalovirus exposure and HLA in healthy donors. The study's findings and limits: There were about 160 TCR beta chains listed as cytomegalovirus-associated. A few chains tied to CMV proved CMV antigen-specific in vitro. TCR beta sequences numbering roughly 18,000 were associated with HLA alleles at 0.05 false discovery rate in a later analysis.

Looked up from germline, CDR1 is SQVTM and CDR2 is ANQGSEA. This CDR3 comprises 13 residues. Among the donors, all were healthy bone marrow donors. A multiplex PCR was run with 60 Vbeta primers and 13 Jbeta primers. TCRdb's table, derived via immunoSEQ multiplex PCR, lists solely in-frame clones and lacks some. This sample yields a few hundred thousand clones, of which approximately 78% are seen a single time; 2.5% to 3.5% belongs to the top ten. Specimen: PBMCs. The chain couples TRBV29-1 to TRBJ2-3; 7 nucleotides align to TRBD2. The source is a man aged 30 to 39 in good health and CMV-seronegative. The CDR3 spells CSGRGGRTDTQYF. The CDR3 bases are TGCAGTGGCCGCGGGGGACGCACAGATACGCAGTATTTT.